The 22 T cell receptor beta chains listed next were all sequenced from one sample in a study of CD8 T cells in ankylosing spondylitis. Study-wide points: Blood from ankylosing spondylitis patients appeared to carry a characteristic eight-variant TCR beta motif.

Their antigen targets remain unknown. MiXCR, applied by TCRdb to the 5' RACE reads, yields one record per CDR3 protein. The repertoire holds around 480,000 distinct CDR3 sequences, with over 15% as singletons. Sequences were obtained from blood, either unsorted or a sorted T cell fraction (not recorded which). The receptors were sampled from a male donor with ankylosing spondylitis.

This chain links TRBV12-3 or TRBV12-4 with TRBJ2-2; TRBD1 agrees at 8 bases. The CDR3 loop spans 15 amino acids. V was clipped by 3 bases and J by 3 bases; unmatched bases: 3. In DNA, the CDR3 is TGTGCCAGCAGTTTTTGGACAGGGTACACCGGGGAGCTGTTTTTT. Residues: CASSFWTGYTGELFF.

The chain is built from TRBV20-1 and TRBJ2-3; D not certain. The CDR3 has 13 amino acids. The germline V gene has CDR1 DFQATT and CDR2 SNEGSKA (reference sequence). Between the trimmed V and J ends, which lost 8 bases and 0 bases, there was a span of 12 bases. The CDR3 loop reads CSTERTSTDTQYF. The CDR3 DNA follows: TGCAGTACCGAGCGAACAAGCACAGATACGCAGTATTTT.

This clonotype was seen ten or more times. The V call is TRBV5-1, the J call TRBJ2-3; D is perhaps TRBD1 or TRBD2 (5 bases each). V was cut by 4 bases and J by 1 base, with 16 bases left in between. CDR1 and CDR2 (germline): SGHRS, YFSETQ. This CDR3 region has 16 residues. The CDR3, as DNA: TGCGCCAGCAGCCCGGGGACGGGATGGGGCACAGATACGCAGTATTTT. It codes for CASSPGTGWGTDTQYF.

There are many counts of this clonotype. The gene calls are TRBV5-1 and TRBJ2-6; D is possibly TRBD1 (6 bases). The V end lost 3 bases, the J end lost 0 bases, and 10 bases lay between the germline ends. Germline V lookup: CDR1 SGHRS, CDR2 YFSETQ. This CDR3 region has 16 residues. As DNA, the CDR3 is TGCGCCAGCAGCTCGGGACATAACTCTGGGGCCAACGTCCTGACTTTC. It encodes CASSSGHNSGANVLTF. Looking up the rest from reference TRBV5-1 and TRBJ2-6 gives the full variable domain: KAGVTQTPRYLIKTRGQQVTLSCSPISGHRSVSWYQQTPGQGLQFLFEYFSETQRNKGNFPGRFSGRQFSNSRSEMNVSTLELGDSALYLCASSSGHNSGANVLTFGAGSRLTVL.

The chain recombines TRBV7-9 with TRBJ2-3; D is perhaps TRBD1 (5 bases). CDR3 length equals 16 residues. The germline gives CDR1 SEHNR, CDR2 FQNEAQ (reference sequence). The ends were cut back, 3 bases at V and 0 bases at J, with 13 bases in the middle. The CDR3 nucleotides read TGTGCCAGCAGCTTCCGACTGACAGCTAGCACAGATACGCAGTATTTT. This encodes CASSFRLTASTDTQYF.

The chain combines TRBV27 with TRBJ2-2; 9 positions match TRBD1. The CDR3 is made up of 16 amino acids. From germline, CDR1 is MNHEY and CDR2 SMNVEV (reference sequence). V trimming: 9 bases; J trimming: 8 bases; junction bases outside the gene matches: 16. The CDR3: CARGGRTGDPLGELFF. CDR3 DNA: TGTGCCAGGGGGGGGAGGACAGGGGACCCCCTGGGGGAGCTGTTTTTT.

This rearrangement joins TRBV6-5 to TRBJ2-1; 7 nucleotides line up with TRBD1. The ends lost 1 base at V and 4 bases at J; junction bases unmatched: 4. The CDR3 is 15 residues long. Germline CDR1 reads MNHEY; CDR2 reads SVGAGI. CDR3 loop: CASSYWSGGYNEQFF. CDR3 DNA: TGTGCCAGCAGTTACTGGTCAGGGGGTTACAATGAGCAGTTCTTC.

J is TRBJ2-5 and V is TRBV7-2; D unresolved. This CDR3 contains 12 residues. The germline gives CDR1 SGHTA, CDR2 FQGNSA. With 5 bases removed from V and 5 bases from J, the gap between germline ends came to 9 bases. CDR3 bases: TGTGCCAGCAGCGTCCAAGCGGAGACCCAGTACTTC. Its translation is CASSVQAETQYF.

CDR3 in amino acids: CSAVGLAGGKNEQFF. The CDR3 DNA is TGCAGTGCGGTTGGACTAGCGGGAGGGAAGAATGAGCAGTTCTTC. The rearrangement joins TRBV20-1 to TRBJ2-1, with TRBD2 identical over 15 bases. Germline CDR1 and CDR2: DFQATT and SNEGSKA (reference sequence). This CDR3 region has 15 residues. Trimming cost V 6 bases and J 7 bases; bases outside gene matches: 7.

This clonotype was counted a few times. This sequence joins TRBV7-2 and TRBJ2-1, with TRBD2 identical over 7 bases. There are 13 residues in the CDR3. V shed 1 base and J 8 bases; nucleotides not matched to a gene: 2. Germline lookup yields CDR1 SGHTA and CDR2 FQGNSA. CDR3 DNA sequence: TGTGCCAGCAGCTTAGGACGGGGGGATGAGCAGTTCTTC. It is translated as CASSLGRGDEQFF.

The genes are TRBV20-1 and TRBJ1-5; D call uncertain. Germline CDR1 is DFQATT and CDR2 is SNEGSKA (reference sequence). Trimming took 2 bases from V and 2 from J, leaving 16 bases between them. The length of the CDR3 is 16 residues. The CDR3: CSARLDRTGGNQPQHF. The CDR3 DNA reads as TGCAGTGCTAGACTTGACCGAACCGGGGGCAATCAGCCCCAGCATTTT.

This clonotype came up many times. The V gene is TRBV12-3 or TRBV12-4, the J gene TRBJ2-2; TRBD2 is a possible D gene (5 bases). Trimming removed 7 bases from V and 5 bases from J, with 17 bases in between. The CDR3 is 15 amino acids. CDR3 sequence reads: CASTSWHRGTGELFF. The DNA for the CDR3 is TGTGCCAGCACCTCGTGGCACAGAGGGACCGGGGAGCTGTTTTTT.

This clonotype was seen more than once but under ten times. The chain is built from TRBV7-8 and TRBJ2-1, with D tentatively TRBD1 or TRBD2 (5 bases each). Germline CDR1 and CDR2: SGHVS and FQNEAQ. V was clipped by 1 base and J by 1 base, with 11 bases between them. The CDR3 contains 16 residues. CDR3 in DNA: TGTGCCAGCAGCTTAGGTACTAGGACATCCTACAATGAGCAGTTCTTC. This translates into CASSLGTRTSYNEQFF.

Only a few counts were recorded for this clonotype. The chain combines TRBV5-1 with TRBJ2-3; D could derive from TRBD1 or TRBD2 (5 bases each). V was shortened by 3 bases and J by 2 bases, with 19 bases between the two germline ends. From germline, CDR1 is SGHRS and CDR2 YFSETQ. This CDR3 contains 17 residues. CDR3 region: CASSSRGSSGTTDTQYF. CDR3 bases: TGCGCCAGCAGCTCACGAGGCAGCTCAGGGACCACAGATACGCAGTATTTT.

This chain joins TRBV20-1 and TRBJ2-7; D perhaps matches TRBD1 (6 bases). CDR1 is DFQATT and CDR2 is SNEGSKA in the germline V gene (reference sequence). The V gene lost 4 bases and the J gene lost 3 bases, with 10 bases spanning the gap. This CDR3 has 12 residues. The CDR3 region has the DNA TGCAGTGCTAATTTGGACAGCTACGAGCAGTACTTC. Its translation: CSANLDSYEQYF.

In its sample, this clonotype was seen a few times. The V and J genes are TRBV6-5 and TRBJ2-2, with D possibly TRBD1 on 6 matching bases. In germline, CDR1 is MNHEY, CDR2 SVGAGI. V lost 2 bases, J lost 1 base, and 11 bases lay in between. The CDR3 totals 16 residues. CDR3 sequence: CASSYLGTQNTGELFF. The CDR3 region has the DNA TGTGCCAGCAGTTACCTCGGGACACAGAACACCGGGGAGCTGTTTTTT.

This sequence joins TRBV6-1 and TRBJ2-5; 12 nucleotides line up with TRBD1. Germline CDR1 MNHNS, CDR2 SASEGT. Germline trimming cut 6 bases from V and 5 bases from J; bases unmatched to any gene: 10. The CDR3 loop spans 16 amino acids. CDR3 region: CASSRRGTGGSETQYF. The DNA of the CDR3 is TGTGCCAGCAGCCGTCGCGGGACAGGGGGCTCTGAGACCCAGTACTTC.

This chain joins TRBV28 and TRBJ2-3; 10 bases align to TRBD2. V trimming: 6 bases; J trimming: 2 bases; junction bases outside the gene matches: 5. The germline gives CDR1 MDHEN, CDR2 SYDVKM. This CDR3 spans 15 amino acids. The DNA of the CDR3 is TGTGCCAGCAGGGGTAGCGGGAGGACCACAGATACGCAGTATTTT. This translates into CASRGSGRTTDTQYF.

In nucleotides, the CDR3 is TGCAGTGCTAGAGTACGGACAGGGGGCACCGGGGAGCTGTTTTTT. Its translation: CSARVRTGGTGELFF. The genes are TRBV20-1 and TRBJ2-2; the match to TRBD1 covers 10 bases. Trimming removed 1 base from V and 4 bases from J; junction bases left unmatched: 3. Germline loops: CDR1 DFQATT, CDR2 SNEGSKA (reference sequence). The CDR3 totals 15 residues.

The chain carries TRBV6-2 or TRBV6-3 and TRBJ2-1; 7 positions match TRBD2. The CDR3 covers 14 residues. CDR1 MNHEY and CDR2 SVGEGT come from the germline V gene. V lost 6 bases and J lost 3; bases outside the gene matches: 5. CDR3 amino acids: CASSPGGNYNEQFF. The CDR3 DNA reads TGTGCCAGCAGCCCGGGGGGAAACTACAATGAGCAGTTCTTC.

V is TRBV5-1 and J is TRBJ1-1; D is unclear. This CDR3 is built from 15 residues. Germline V lookup: CDR1 SGHRS, CDR2 YFSETQ. The germline V and J ends were trimmed by 3 bases and 1 base, with 13 bases remaining between them. The CDR3 here is CASSYDRGQNTEAFF. The CDR3 coding sequence is TGCGCCAGCAGCTATGACCGGGGTCAGAACACTGAAGCTTTCTTT.

The V call is TRBV7-9, the J call TRBJ2-3; 7 positions match TRBD2. The CDR3 covers 16 residues. V dropped 3 bases and J dropped 0; count of bases not matched to a gene: 6. Germline values: CDR1 SEHNR, CDR2 FQNEAQ (reference sequence). The CDR3 spells CASSFGTITSTDTQYF. The CDR3 region has the DNA TGTGCCAGCAGCTTCGGGACTATAACTAGCACAGATACGCAGTATTTT.